Described below is a single TCR beta chain sequence and its context. This sample was included in a study of OX40 agonist ivuxolimab in advanced cancers. Study context: Patients were given ivuxolimab, an antibody that agonizes OX40 (CD134).

Germline-derived CDR1 and CDR2 are SGHTS and YDEGEE. CDR3 length equals 14 residues. Between the trimmed V and J ends, which lost 1 base and 5 bases, there was a span of 12 bases. The table came from immunoSEQ multiplex PCR; TCRdb's copy has only in-frame clones and leaves some out. The sample lists about 130,000 clones, around 93% occurring once. Excluded were patients having autoimmune disease history or systemic immunosuppression. The chain carries TRBV5-8 and TRBJ1-2; no definite D call. This clonotype was sampled from an adult with an advanced solid tumor such as melanoma, head and neck, liver or kidney cancer. Material: CD4+ or CD8+ T cells sorted from blood, obtained in a trial of the OX40 agonist ivuxolimab. CDR3 DNA: TGTGCCAGCAGCTTGAGGAGGGCGCTGTATGGCTACACCTTC. Its translation is CASSLRRALYGYTF.